A selection of T cell receptor beta chains follows, all from one sample in a study of shared clonotypes between healthy human individuals. Assay: immunoSEQ multiplex PCR; the TCRdb copy retains only in-frame clones and omits some. The sample includes around 1,000,000 clones, around three quarters of them seen just once. The sequenced material came from memory CD4+ T cells from PBMCs. The receptors shown here come from a man younger than 30 in good health. Some clones in this sample may be carry-over from other donors' samples. Both conserved end residues are part of each CDR3. A D gene is named only where the DNA matches it firmly. Only some rows state a clone size, as once, few, many or a class for expanded clones.

J gene | V gene | D gene | clone size | CDR3 DNA | CDR3 protein
TRBJ1-4 | TRBV5-4 | . | . | TGTGCCAGCAGCTTGGGGGGACCCTCAGAAAAACTGTTTTTT | CASSLGGPSEKLFF
TRBJ1-2 | TRBV9 | . | few | TGTGCCAGCAGCCAAACGGGGGTCGGCTATGGCTACACCTTC | CASSQTGVGYGYTF
TRBJ1-2 | TRBV6-5 | . | . | TGTGCCAGCAGGAAGACAGGAACTAACTATGGCTACACCTTC | CASRKTGTNYGYTF
TRBJ2-7 | TRBV11-1 | . | . | TGTGCCAGCAGCCCGTCAGGGATCCCCTACGAGCAGTACTTC | CASSPSGIPYEQYF
TRBJ2-5 | TRBV28 | TRBD1 | . | TGTGCCAGCAGCCTAAGGACAGGGAAAGAGACCCAGTACTTC | CASSLRTGKETQYF
TRBJ1-2 | TRBV30 | TRBD1 | . | TGTGCCTGGAGTAATACAGGGGGCAGCTATGGCTACACCTTC | CAWSNTGGSYGYTF
TRBJ2-1 | TRBV11-2 | . | . | TGTGCCAGCAGCCGAAGGAAGGGAGGCTACAATGAGCAGTTCTTC | CASSRRKGGYNEQFF
TRBJ1-2 | TRBV28 | . | . | TGTGCCAGCAGTTTTAATGGGGGGAACTATGGCTACACCTTC | CASSFNGGNYGYTF
TRBJ1-2 | TRBV5-6 | TRBD1 | . | TGTGCCAGCAGCTTGGGGGACAGGGGAGCCTATGGCTACACCTTC | CASSLGDRGAYGYTF
TRBJ2-7 | TRBV28 | TRBD2 | . | TGTGCCGGTCGACTAGCGGGAGGGCTTAACGAGCAGTACTTC | CAGRLAGGLNEQYF
TRBJ2-3 | TRBV11-2 | . | . | TGTGCCAGCAGCACCCCGGGGAGAGTGGCAGATACGCAGTATTTT | CASSTPGRVADTQYF
TRBJ2-7 | TRBV28 | . | once | TGTGCCAGCAGTTTAGCCCGTTCGGGGCAGTACTTC | CASSLARSGQYF
TRBJ2-5 | TRBV7-9 | TRBD2 | . | TGTGCCAGCAGCTTAGGGACTAGCCCCGAGGGGGAGACCCAGTACTTC | CASSLGTSPEGETQYF
TRBJ2-1 | TRBV7-2 | TRBD2 | once | TGTGCCAGCAGCTTGTTCGGGAGGCAGACCAACAATGAGCAGTTCTTC | CASSLFGRQTNNEQFF
TRBJ2-2 | TRBV11-3 | . | . | TGTGCCAGCAGCTTAGAAAACGGGGAGCTGTTTTTT | CASSLENGELFF
TRBJ1-2 | TRBV2 | . | . | TGTGCCAGCAGTCCTAACCGGGACGGCGGCTCTGGCTACACCTTC | CASSPNRDGGSGYTF